The source of this T cell receptor (beta chain) is a study of beta chain features in type 1 diabetes (dated by TCRdb to the late 2010s). With regard to the full study: Mean age, gender distribution, total cell number and subset yield were not different between patients and healthy donors. Naive and central memory subsets were obtained from all 30 or so donors, but regulatory and stem cell-like memory subsets were isolated from only 8 patients and 8 healthy donors. The study compared the TCRB repertoires of sorted circulating CD4+ T cell subsets in recently diagnosed type 1 diabetes patients with those in matched healthy donors. A total of over 95,000,000 sorted cells were examined across all samples, and RNA yield correlated strongly with the number of cells per subset.

From each donor, a single peripheral blood sample of approximately 110 mL on average was drawn into heparinised tubes. Naive, central memory, regulatory and stem cell-like memory CD4+ T cells were sorted on a BD FACSAria II using a panel including CD45RO, CCR7, CD25, CD127, CD95 and CD27. All sorted populations exceeded 95% purity. PBMCs were separated immediately by Lymphoprep density gradient centrifugation and were stained directly, without being cultured. To minimize batch effects, samples were stained and sorted in pairs, one healthy donor with one patient per experiment. This clone was detected ten times or more. Its antigen is not yet known. One base away there is no much larger clone; base qualities are not given. From the cysteine through the phenylalanine, the CDR3 covers 13 amino acids. Only the CDR3 DNA is retained, 39 bases long and in frame from the first base. In the germline V gene, CDR1 corresponds to SGHTA and CDR2 to FQGNSA. V loses 3 bases of germline sequence and J loses 0 bases, and the interval between the two ends is 5 bases.

Study-wide conclusions, independent of this receptor: PCR might favor shorter templates, but patient and control samples were amplified and corrected together, so any skew would affect both groups equally. Type 1 diabetes patients showed a moderate but significant shortening of TCRB CDR3 length in all four CD4+ subsets. HLA sub-analyses involved small numbers of individuals, so any influence of HLA type on TCRB rearrangement remained unresolved. The naive, central memory and regulatory TCRB repertoires appeared to resemble one another more closely among patients than among healthy donors. At VDJ recombination sites, type 1 diabetes patients had fewer insertions and more deleted nucleotides, which implies abnormalities in thymic rearrangement. Because cDNA was sequenced instead of genomic DNA, highly expressing activated cells could be over-represented, though the groups showed no difference in activation or CD3 levels.

All of the isolated RNA was reverse transcribed with the High Capacity cDNA Reverse Transcription Kit, so expressed TCRB transcripts were sequenced. Naive, central memory and regulatory T cell samples underwent deep immunoSEQ sequencing, averaging roughly 3.5 million total reads per sample. After sorted cells were lysed in RLT buffer, RNA was extracted with DNase-treated RNeasy Micro or Mini kits, with the choice depending on cell number. To prevent cross-contamination, each cell subset was processed individually, whereas patient and healthy donor samples were processed jointly. Using the immunoSEQ multiplex PCR, TCRB sequences were amplified from cDNA into 87-bp fragments spanning the CDR3 region. Amplicons were sequenced on the Illumina HiSeq platform. The paper's processing steps were these. PCR bias was computationally corrected using synthetic template baselines, reads within Hamming distance 2 were collapsed, and singletons that could not be merged were discarded. Reads were aligned to IMGT to assign V, D and J genes, CDR3 length, and insertions or deletions at six rearrangement sites. Within each subset, clonotype counts were normalized to the number of sorted cells before true diversity and Gini coefficients were calculated with the tcR R package. Repertoire sharing was quantified using the overlap coefficient calculated on TCRB nucleotide sequences. Out-of-frame TCRB sequences from naive cells were analyzed to stand in for the pre-selection repertoire. Entries here come from immuneACCESS through TCRdb and include only in-frame sequences with V and J called. Some clones fail to appear in such tables; in the studies checked, an unresolved V gene covers under half of the shortfall, and the cause of the remainder is unknown. The DNA gave D and trimming, while V, J and clone size come from that table. This sample has about 140,000 clones in its table, and less than 11% of those were observed once. The ten biggest clones cover roughly 1.4% of the sample.

The receptor's source is a man aged 18 to 29 in good health. The sequenced sample consisted of naive CD4+ T cells from blood. The sample's cell subset or site label is to be understood as: true naive CD4+ T cells. The rearranged chain carries TRBV7-2 and TRBJ2-5, with the D gene call left open. Here is the DNA: TGTGCCAGCAGCTTGAGGAACCAAGAGACCCAGTACTTC. It encodes CASSLRNQETQYF.